Listed below are T cell receptor beta chains from one sample, sequenced in a study of cytomegalovirus exposure and HLA in healthy donors. Produced via immunoSEQ multiplex PCR; TCRdb's table is partial and in-frame only. The repertoire shows just under 65,000 clones; the top ten hold roughly 15%. Sequencing used PBMCs. These receptors came from a boy between 10 and 17 years old in good health and CMV-seronegative. The CDR3 runs from the conserved cysteine through the conserved F or W. A D gene is named only where the DNA matches it firmly. Size is stated for part of the rows, as once, few or many counts, or as a class when the clone is expanded.

abundance: NA
v_gene: TRBV5-6
d_gene: TRBD2
j_gene: TRBJ2-3
CDR3nt: TGTGCCAGCAGCTTTGTAGCGGGGGGTAATACGCAGTATTTT
CDR3aa: CASSFVAGGNTQYF

abundance: NA
v_gene: TRBV7-6
d_gene: NA
j_gene: TRBJ2-5
CDR3nt: TGTGCCAGCAGCCTGCGGGGCCAAGAGACCCAGTACTTC
CDR3aa: CASSLRGQETQYF

abundance: NA
v_gene: TRBV28
d_gene: NA
j_gene: TRBJ1-1
CDR3nt: TGTGCCAGCAACCAGGGTCTCACTGAAGCTTTCTTT
CDR3aa: CASNQGLTEAFF

abundance: NA
v_gene: TRBV11-2
d_gene: TRBD1
j_gene: TRBJ2-7
CDR3nt: TGTGCCAGCAGCCTTGACAGGGGCCCTGATATCTACGAGCAGTACTTC
CDR3aa: CASSLDRGPDIYEQYF

abundance: NA
v_gene: TRBV6-1
d_gene: TRBD1
j_gene: TRBJ2-2
CDR3nt: TGTGCCAGCGTTGGGACAGCGAACACCGGGGAGCTGTTTTTT
CDR3aa: CASVGTANTGELFF

abundance: NA
v_gene: TRBV5-1
d_gene: TRBD1
j_gene: TRBJ1-2
CDR3nt: TGCGCCAGCAGCCTCGAACGGACAGGGGGCAGTTATGGCTACACCTTC
CDR3aa: CASSLERTGGSYGYTF

abundance: NA
v_gene: TRBV30
d_gene: NA
j_gene: TRBJ1-6
CDR3nt: TGTGCCTGGAGCCCTCTCTCTAGCGATTCACCCCTCCACTTT
CDR3aa: CAWSPLSSDSPLHF

abundance: NA
v_gene: TRBV9
d_gene: NA
j_gene: TRBJ2-1
CDR3nt: TGTGCCAGCAGCGTAGAGTCCCTAGCCTACAATGAGCAGTTCTTC
CDR3aa: CASSVESLAYNEQFF

abundance: NA
v_gene: TRBV19
d_gene: NA
j_gene: TRBJ2-5
CDR3nt: TGTGCCAGTAGTAATGGGAGCTGGAGGGTCCGTGGGGAGACCCAGTACTTC
CDR3aa: CASSNGSWRVRGETQYF

abundance: NA
v_gene: TRBV4-1
d_gene: TRBD2
j_gene: TRBJ2-3
CDR3nt: TGCGCCAGCAGCCAAGATCGAGGAGCGGGGCCCAGCACAGATACGCAGTATTTT
CDR3aa: CASSQDRGAGPSTDTQYF

abundance: NA
v_gene: TRBV19
d_gene: NA
j_gene: TRBJ2-7
CDR3nt: TGTGCCAGTGGGGAGGTAAGAGGGGAGCAGTACTTC
CDR3aa: CASGEVRGEQYF

abundance: NA
v_gene: TRBV6-5
d_gene: TRBD1
j_gene: TRBJ1-2
CDR3nt: TGTGCCAGCAGTTACTCTTCGCGACAGGGGACCTATGGCTACACCTTC
CDR3aa: CASSYSSRQGTYGYTF

abundance: NA
v_gene: TRBV29-1
d_gene: NA
j_gene: TRBJ1-3
CDR3nt: TGCAGCGTTGAGATCGTGAGGGAACGGCACGGAAACACCATATATTTT
CDR3aa: CSVEIVRERHGNTIYF

abundance: NA
v_gene: TRBV27
d_gene: NA
j_gene: TRBJ2-7
CDR3nt: TGTGCCAGCAGTCCCATCCGGTTCGGGCGGGCCTACGAGCAGTACTTC
CDR3aa: CASSPIRFGRAYEQYF

abundance: NA
v_gene: TRBV5-1
d_gene: NA
j_gene: TRBJ1-4
CDR3nt: TGCGCCAGCAGCTTGAATCGGGGTGAAAAACTGTTTTTT
CDR3aa: CASSLNRGEKLFF

abundance: NA
v_gene: TRBV9
d_gene: NA
j_gene: TRBJ1-4
CDR3nt: TGTGCCAGCAGCGTCCTGGGGGGGCCCCCGAATGAAAAACTGTTTTTT
CDR3aa: CASSVLGGPPNEKLFF

abundance: NA
v_gene: TRBV27
d_gene: NA
j_gene: TRBJ2-7
CDR3nt: TGTGCCAGCAGTTCCTCCTCCTACGAGCAGTACTTC
CDR3aa: CASSSSSYEQYF

abundance: NA
v_gene: TRBV5-4
d_gene: TRBD1
j_gene: TRBJ1-1
CDR3nt: TGTGCCAGCAGCTCGCCGGGACAGCCTAACACTGAAGCTTTCTTT
CDR3aa: CASSSPGQPNTEAFF

abundance: NA
v_gene: TRBV5-1
d_gene: TRBD1
j_gene: TRBJ2-7
CDR3nt: TGCGCCAGCAGCTTTAATCCGGGACAGGGGGTTTACGAGCAGTACTTC
CDR3aa: CASSFNPGQGVYEQYF

abundance: NA
v_gene: TRBV29-1
d_gene: NA
j_gene: TRBJ1-1
CDR3nt: TGCAGCGTTGAAGCGGGGATCATGAACACTGAGGCTTTCTTT
CDR3aa: CSVEAGIMNTEAFF

abundance: NA
v_gene: TRBV29-1
d_gene: NA
j_gene: TRBJ2-2
CDR3nt: TGCAGCGTTGGGTTAGCGGGACAGATCGGGGAGCTGTTTTTT
CDR3aa: CSVGLAGQIGELFF

abundance: NA
v_gene: TRBV4-1
d_gene: NA
j_gene: TRBJ2-1
CDR3nt: TGCGCCACCCGAGGGGGGGCATCTTACAATGAGCAGTTCTTC
CDR3aa: CATRGGASYNEQFF

abundance: NA
v_gene: TRBV19
d_gene: TRBD2
j_gene: TRBJ2-1
CDR3nt: TGTGCCACCCGGGGAGCGGGAGACCAGTACAATGAGCAGTTCTTC
CDR3aa: CATRGAGDQYNEQFF

abundance: NA
v_gene: TRBV6-5
d_gene: TRBD1
j_gene: TRBJ2-2
CDR3nt: TGTGCCAGCAGTTCAATGACAGGGTTGAACACCGGGGAGCTGTTTTTT
CDR3aa: CASSSMTGLNTGELFF

abundance: NA
v_gene: TRBV18
d_gene: TRBD1
j_gene: TRBJ1-2
CDR3nt: TGTGCCAGCTCACCACGTGAAGGGGGCAACGGCTACACCTTC
CDR3aa: CASSPREGGNGYTF

abundance: NA
v_gene: TRBV18
d_gene: NA
j_gene: TRBJ2-2
CDR3nt: TGTGCCAGCCAGGGTTACTTCGGCGGGGAGCTGTTTTTT
CDR3aa: CASQGYFGGELFF

abundance: NA
v_gene: TRBV2
d_gene: NA
j_gene: TRBJ2-7
CDR3nt: TGTGCCAGCAGTGCCTCCATCCGAACGGCCTACGAGCAGTACTTC
CDR3aa: CASSASIRTAYEQYF

abundance: hyperexpanded
v_gene: TRBV11-3
d_gene: TRBD1
j_gene: TRBJ2-1
CDR3nt: TGTGCCAGCAGCTTAAGCAGGGGGCCATACAATGAGCAGTTCTTC
CDR3aa: CASSLSRGPYNEQFF

abundance: NA
v_gene: TRBV30
d_gene: NA
j_gene: TRBJ1-1
CDR3nt: TGTGCCTGGAGGGAAGGACAGCTTACTGAAGCTTTCTTT
CDR3aa: CAWREGQLTEAFF

abundance: NA
v_gene: TRBV30
d_gene: TRBD1
j_gene: TRBJ1-6
CDR3nt: TGTGCCTGGAGACAGGGGGCAGGGGGTTCACCCCTCCACTTT
CDR3aa: CAWRQGAGGSPLHF

abundance: NA
v_gene: TRBV7-9
d_gene: TRBD1
j_gene: TRBJ1-3
CDR3nt: TGTGCCAGCAGCTTCGGACAGGCTCTTTCCGCTTTGGCTGGAAACACCATATATTTT
CDR3aa: CASSFGQALSALAGNTIYF

abundance: NA
v_gene: TRBV18
d_gene: TRBD1
j_gene: TRBJ2-7
CDR3nt: TGTGCCAGCTCACTGGGAAGCGACAGGGAAGAGCAGTACTTC
CDR3aa: CASSLGSDREEQYF

abundance: NA
v_gene: TRBV2
d_gene: TRBD2
j_gene: TRBJ2-2
CDR3nt: TGTGCCAGCAGGCGGGGGGACACCGGGGAGCTGTTTTTT
CDR3aa: CASRRGDTGELFF

abundance: NA
v_gene: TRBV10-2
d_gene: TRBD2
j_gene: TRBJ2-3
CDR3nt: TGCGCCAGCAGTGAGCCAAGGGGTCTAGCGGGAGTTACGCAGTATTTT
CDR3aa: CASSEPRGLAGVTQYF

abundance: NA
v_gene: TRBV7-3
d_gene: NA
j_gene: TRBJ2-2
CDR3nt: TGTGCCAGCAGCTTAAGTAGTCTAGCGAGCGGGGAGCTGTTTTTT
CDR3aa: CASSLSSLASGELFF

abundance: NA
v_gene: TRBV6-1
d_gene: TRBD1
j_gene: TRBJ2-7
CDR3nt: TGTGCCAGCCAACAGACAGGGACGACCTACGAGCAGTACTTC
CDR3aa: CASQQTGTTYEQYF

abundance: NA
v_gene: TRBV6-5
d_gene: TRBD2
j_gene: TRBJ2-1
CDR3nt: TGTGCCAGCAGTTACGGAGCGGGAGACAATGAGCAGTTCTTC
CDR3aa: CASSYGAGDNEQFF

abundance: NA
v_gene: TRBV27
d_gene: NA
j_gene: TRBJ1-6
CDR3nt: TGTGCCAGCAGTTTAGCTGGGGAGGGCGATAATTCACCCCTCCACTTT
CDR3aa: CASSLAGEGDNSPLHF

abundance: NA
v_gene: TRBV7-9
d_gene: NA
j_gene: TRBJ1-1
CDR3nt: TGTGCCAGCAGCTTGGACAGTGGCACTGAAGCTTTCTTT
CDR3aa: CASSLDSGTEAFF

abundance: NA
v_gene: TRBV10-3
d_gene: NA
j_gene: TRBJ1-2
CDR3nt: TGTGCCATCAGTGCACAGGTTAACTATGGCTACACCTTC
CDR3aa: CAISAQVNYGYTF

abundance: NA
v_gene: TRBV5-5
d_gene: TRBD1
j_gene: TRBJ2-1
CDR3nt: TGTGCCAGCAGAAGACAGGGTGTTAGCTACAATGAGCAGTTCTTC
CDR3aa: CASRRQGVSYNEQFF

abundance: NA
v_gene: TRBV29-1
d_gene: NA
j_gene: TRBJ2-7
CDR3nt: TGCAGCGGAGGGGAGCAGGGGAACTACGAGCAGTACTTC
CDR3aa: CSGGEQGNYEQYF

abundance: NA
v_gene: TRBV29-1
d_gene: TRBD2
j_gene: TRBJ2-6
CDR3nt: TGCAGCGTTGGGGGACTAGCGGTGACTGGGGCCAACGTCCTGACTTTC
CDR3aa: CSVGGLAVTGANVLTF

abundance: NA
v_gene: TRBV7-9
d_gene: NA
j_gene: TRBJ2-7
CDR3nt: TGTGCCAGCAGCTTAGTAGGGGCCCTTTCCTACGAGCAGTACTTC
CDR3aa: CASSLVGALSYEQYF

abundance: NA
v_gene: TRBV7-2
d_gene: NA
j_gene: TRBJ2-7
CDR3nt: TGTGCCAGCAGCTTAGGCGGGGACGGGCCCTACGAGCAGTACTTC
CDR3aa: CASSLGGDGPYEQYF

abundance: NA
v_gene: TRBV6-6
d_gene: NA
j_gene: TRBJ1-2
CDR3nt: TGTGCCAGCAAGACGGGGGGCGACTATGGCTACACCTTC
CDR3aa: CASKTGGDYGYTF

abundance: NA
v_gene: TRBV9
d_gene: TRBD2
j_gene: TRBJ2-2
CDR3nt: TGTGCCAGCAGCGTGGGGACTATGAACACCGGGGAGCTGTTTTTT
CDR3aa: CASSVGTMNTGELFF

abundance: NA
v_gene: TRBV12-5
d_gene: NA
j_gene: TRBJ2-2
CDR3nt: TGTGCTAGTGGACCCGACAGGGGAGGGACCGGGGAGCTGTTTTTT
CDR3aa: CASGPDRGGTGELFF

abundance: NA
v_gene: TRBV18
d_gene: NA
j_gene: TRBJ1-4
CDR3nt: TGTGCCAGCTCCGAGGGAGGGATCGAAAAACTGTTTTTT
CDR3aa: CASSEGGIEKLFF

abundance: NA
v_gene: TRBV7-9
d_gene: NA
j_gene: TRBJ2-7
CDR3nt: TGTGCCAGCAGCTCGCCGGTCGAGCAGTACTTC
CDR3aa: CASSSPVEQYF

abundance: NA
v_gene: TRBV7-9
d_gene: NA
j_gene: TRBJ1-1
CDR3nt: TGTGCCAGCAGCTTAGATGGGGGCTGGGTTGGAGCTTTCTTT
CDR3aa: CASSLDGGWVGAFF